This T cell receptor (beta chain) came from a study of blood T cell repertoires in COVID-19. Looking at the study overall: T cells, B-cell-depleted T cells, or PBMCs supplied cDNA or gDNA.

Followed longitudinally, the Seattle patients had been enrolled during active infection. Methods used by the authors: Reference gene primers were amplified, and this amplification served to estimate nucleated cell counts. Data came from immunoSEQ multiplex PCR; TCRdb stores just in-frame clones and leaves some out. The DNA gave D and trimming, while V, J and clone size come from that table. Here the sample spans some 300,000 clones, 85% to 90% being singletons. The sample taken for sequencing was peripheral blood. The sequence was obtained from a woman aged 45 to 65 with COVID-19, enrolled during active disease.

The CDR3, as DNA: TGCGCCAGCAGCTTACAGGACTACGAGCAGTACTTC. The encoded protein is CASSLQDYEQYF. The V call is TRBV5-1, the J call TRBJ2-7; tentatively, D is TRBD1 (5 bases). Germline loops: CDR1 SGHRS, CDR2 YFSETQ. The CDR3 runs 12 residues. V lost 2 bases and J lost 3, with 6 bases in between.